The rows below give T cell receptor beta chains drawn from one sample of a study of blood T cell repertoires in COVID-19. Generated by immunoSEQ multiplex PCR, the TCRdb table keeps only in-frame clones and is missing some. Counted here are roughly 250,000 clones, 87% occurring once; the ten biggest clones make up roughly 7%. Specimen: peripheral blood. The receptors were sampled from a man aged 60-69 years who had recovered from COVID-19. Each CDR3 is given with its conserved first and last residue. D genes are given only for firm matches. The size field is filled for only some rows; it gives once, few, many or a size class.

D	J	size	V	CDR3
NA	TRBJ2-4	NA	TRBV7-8	CASSLLPRVPDGAKNIQYF
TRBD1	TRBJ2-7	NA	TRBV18	CASSPTAGQGSYEQYF
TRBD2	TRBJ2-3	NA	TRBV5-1	CASSLGFLAGVSDTQYF
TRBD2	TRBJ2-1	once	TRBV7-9	CASSSRGTSGGPNEQFF
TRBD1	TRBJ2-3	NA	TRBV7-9	CASSPGTGWADTQYF
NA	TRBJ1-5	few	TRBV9	CASNNGQLNQPQHF
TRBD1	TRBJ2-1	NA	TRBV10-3	CAITLNEGAGEQFF
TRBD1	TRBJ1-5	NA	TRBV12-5	CASGRTGGQPQHF
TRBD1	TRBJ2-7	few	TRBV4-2	CASSQGGTGYYEQYF
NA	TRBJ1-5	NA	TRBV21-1	CASSGQKAQGCQPQHF
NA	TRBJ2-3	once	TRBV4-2	CASSQEPRGADTQYF
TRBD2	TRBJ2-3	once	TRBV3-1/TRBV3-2	CASRRGGAPQTQYF
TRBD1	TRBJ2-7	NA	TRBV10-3	CAISATGTGSYEQYF
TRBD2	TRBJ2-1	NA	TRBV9	CASSVVGISGASNEQFF
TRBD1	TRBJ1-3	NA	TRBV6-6	CASSHRDRGLSGNTIYF
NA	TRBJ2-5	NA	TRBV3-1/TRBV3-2	CASSQDLSKETQYF
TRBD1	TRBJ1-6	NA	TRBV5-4	CASSLESGGSYNSPLHF
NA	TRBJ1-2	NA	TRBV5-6	CASSRTGGSGGYTF
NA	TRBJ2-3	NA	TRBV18	CASSPFASLGPDTQYF
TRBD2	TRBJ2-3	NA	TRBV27	CASRAFPGTSGRDTQYF
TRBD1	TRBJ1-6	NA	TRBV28	CASRRPDRGRDSPLHF
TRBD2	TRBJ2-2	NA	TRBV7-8	CASSLELAGTTGELFF
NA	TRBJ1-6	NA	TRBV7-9	CASSRNPGIRSYNSPLHF
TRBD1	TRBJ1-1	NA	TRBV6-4	CASSVTGGLTEAFF
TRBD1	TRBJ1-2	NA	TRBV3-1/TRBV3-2	CASSPDRGRYGYTF
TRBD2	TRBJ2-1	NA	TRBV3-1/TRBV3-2	CASSHLAGGYNEQFF
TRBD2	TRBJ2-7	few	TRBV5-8	CASSAASGGVYEQYF
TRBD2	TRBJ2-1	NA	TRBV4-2	CASSQVRGGNNEQFF
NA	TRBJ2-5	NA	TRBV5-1	CASSLVEGETQYF
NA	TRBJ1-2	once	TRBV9	CASSAGPGRGYTF
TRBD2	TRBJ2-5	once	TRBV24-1	CATSGSGSKEGRGLLETQYF